The sample holds one count of the clone carrying this T cell receptor (beta chain). This CDR3 contains 15 residues. Trimming removed 5 bases from V and 4 bases from J; junction bases left unmatched: 11. CDR1 and CDR2 from the germline V gene are SGHAT and FQDESV (reference sequence). Clones were read by immunoSEQ multiplex PCR, and TCRdb kept only the in-frame ones, dropping some. Here the sample spans over 65,000 clones, roughly 92% being singletons. This record comes from a study of OX40 agonist ivuxolimab in advanced cancers. Overall study: Patients were treated with intravenous ivuxolimab, dosed at 0.01 to 10 mg/kg and infused every 2 weeks. Three patients got partial responses; one had hepatocellular carcinoma and two had cutaneous melanoma.

Peripheral blood came from all dose cohorts at three timepoints. The sample consisted of CD4+ or CD8+ T cells sorted from blood, taken in a trial of the OX40 agonist ivuxolimab. The rearrangement joins TRBV11-1 to TRBJ2-7; 7 nucleotides align to TRBD1. The clonotype comes from an adult with an advanced solid tumor such as melanoma, head and neck, liver or kidney cancer. Written as DNA, the CDR3 is TGTGCCAGCAGCCGACAACAGGGGCCCGATTACGAGCAGTACTTC. Protein sequence: CASSRQQGPDYEQYF.